A selection of T cell receptor beta chains follows, all from one sample in a study of beta chain features in type 1 diabetes. TCRdb's table, derived via immunoSEQ multiplex PCR, lists solely in-frame clones and lacks some. The table lists hundreds of thousands of clones, 15% to 19% of them singletons, with 0.093% in the top ten. Sample: naive CD4+ T cells from blood. The receptors originated from a man between 18 and 35 years old in good health. Both conserved end residues are part of each CDR3. The order of the fields is clone size, J gene, D gene, V gene, CDR3 DNA, CDR3 protein. A D gene is named only where the DNA matches it firmly. Not every row has a clone size; where given, it reads once, few, many or a size class.

clone_size: -; j_call: TRBJ2-7; d_call: -; v_call: TRBV18; cdr3_nt: TGTGCCAGCTCACCCCTAACCGGCCAAGGAAGCTACGAGCAGTACTTC; cdr3_aa: CASSPLTGQGSYEQYF
clone_size: -; j_call: TRBJ1-2; d_call: TRBD1; v_call: TRBV11-2; cdr3_nt: TGTGCCAGCAGAATGACAGGGGACTATGGCTACACCTTC; cdr3_aa: CASRMTGDYGYTF
clone_size: -; j_call: TRBJ2-3; d_call: -; v_call: TRBV29-1; cdr3_nt: TGCAGCGCCCCATCGTTGTCTAGCACAGATACGCAGTATTTT; cdr3_aa: CSAPSLSSTDTQYF
clone_size: few; j_call: TRBJ2-1; d_call: -; v_call: TRBV4-2; cdr3_nt: TGTGCCAGCAGCCAAGATCAAAGCACCTACTACAATGAGCAGTTCTTC; cdr3_aa: CASSQDQSTYYNEQFF
clone_size: -; j_call: TRBJ2-7; d_call: -; v_call: TRBV18; cdr3_nt: TGTGCCAGCAGCGAAGGTGCCTACGAGCAGTACTTC; cdr3_aa: CASSEGAYEQYF
clone_size: -; j_call: TRBJ2-3; d_call: TRBD1; v_call: TRBV9; cdr3_nt: TGTGCCAGCAGCGTAGAGCCCCGACAGGGGATGGGCACAGATACGCAGTATTTT; cdr3_aa: CASSVEPRQGMGTDTQYF
clone_size: few; j_call: TRBJ1-4; d_call: -; v_call: TRBV19; cdr3_nt: TGTGCCAGTAGTTCCTATGAAAAACTGTTTTTT; cdr3_aa: CASSSYEKLFF
clone_size: -; j_call: TRBJ2-7; d_call: -; v_call: TRBV7-2; cdr3_nt: TGTGCCACCCAGAAGGGGCTAGGAACCGAGCAGTACTTC; cdr3_aa: CATQKGLGTEQYF
clone_size: -; j_call: TRBJ2-2; d_call: TRBD1; v_call: TRBV2; cdr3_nt: TGTGCCAGCAGCAGCCGGGCTACAGGGGTAAACACCGGGGAGCTGTTTTTT; cdr3_aa: CASSSRATGVNTGELFF
clone_size: -; j_call: TRBJ1-5; d_call: -; v_call: TRBV15; cdr3_nt: TGTGCCACCAGCGATGGAAAGGGGAATAGCAATCAGCCCCAGCATTTT; cdr3_aa: CATSDGKGNSNQPQHF
clone_size: -; j_call: TRBJ1-1; d_call: -; v_call: TRBV2; cdr3_nt: TGTGCCAGCAGTGCCCAGGGAAGCGCTGAAGCTTTCTTT; cdr3_aa: CASSAQGSAEAFF
clone_size: -; j_call: TRBJ2-7; d_call: -; v_call: TRBV7-3; cdr3_nt: TGTGCCAGCAGCTCAATGGACGGCTACGAGCAGTACTTC; cdr3_aa: CASSSMDGYEQYF
clone_size: few; j_call: TRBJ1-3; d_call: -; v_call: TRBV5-4; cdr3_nt: TGTGCCAGCAGCTTGGTAACAGTCTCTGGAAACACCATATATTTT; cdr3_aa: CASSLVTVSGNTIYF
clone_size: few; j_call: TRBJ2-6; d_call: -; v_call: TRBV7-2; cdr3_nt: TGTGCCAGCAGCCCCGATTTTTCTGGGGCCAACGTCCTGACTTTC; cdr3_aa: CASSPDFSGANVLTF
clone_size: few; j_call: TRBJ1-5; d_call: TRBD1; v_call: TRBV2; cdr3_nt: TGTGCCAGCAGTGGGGACAGTAGCAATCAGCCCCAGCATTTT; cdr3_aa: CASSGDSSNQPQHF
clone_size: few; j_call: TRBJ2-7; d_call: -; v_call: TRBV19; cdr3_nt: TGTGCCAGTAAAGGATCCGTACTGAACTACGAGCAGTACTTC; cdr3_aa: CASKGSVLNYEQYF
clone_size: -; j_call: TRBJ1-1; d_call: -; v_call: TRBV7-3; cdr3_nt: TGTGCCAGCAGCTCCCACAGGTCGGCTGAAGCTTTCTTT; cdr3_aa: CASSSHRSAEAFF
clone_size: few; j_call: TRBJ2-5; d_call: -; v_call: TRBV18; cdr3_nt: TGTGCCAGCTCACCCTACCGCGAGACCCAGTACTTC; cdr3_aa: CASSPYRETQYF
clone_size: -; j_call: TRBJ2-5; d_call: -; v_call: TRBV9; cdr3_nt: TGTGCCAGCAGCCCCGCCAGGGGGCTAGCGGACGTACAAGAGACCCAGTACTTC; cdr3_aa: CASSPARGLADVQETQYF
clone_size: few; j_call: TRBJ2-4; d_call: TRBD1; v_call: TRBV10-3; cdr3_nt: TGTGCCATCGCCCGGGACAGGGGAATCAACATTCAGTACTTC; cdr3_aa: CAIARDRGINIQYF
clone_size: few; j_call: TRBJ2-3; d_call: TRBD1; v_call: TRBV14; cdr3_nt: TGTGCCAGCAGCCAAGGAGGGACAGGGAATCTGAGGACGCAGTATTTT; cdr3_aa: CASSQGGTGNLRTQYF
clone_size: -; j_call: TRBJ1-2; d_call: -; v_call: TRBV7-2; cdr3_nt: TGTGCCAGCAGCTTAGACACCGGGACTCTCTTTCGAGTCTATGGCTACACCTTC; cdr3_aa: CASSLDTGTLFRVYGYTF
clone_size: few; j_call: TRBJ1-5; d_call: -; v_call: TRBV30; cdr3_nt: TGTGCCTGGAGTGTAGGTGGGCGACAGCCCCAGCATTTT; cdr3_aa: CAWSVGGRQPQHF
clone_size: -; j_call: TRBJ2-3; d_call: -; v_call: TRBV11-3; cdr3_nt: TGTGCCAGCAGCGATCGGGGCGACACAGATACGCAGTATTTT; cdr3_aa: CASSDRGDTDTQYF
clone_size: few; j_call: TRBJ2-3; d_call: TRBD1; v_call: TRBV25-1; cdr3_nt: TGTGCCAGCAGTGAACCTCACAGGGGAGATACGCAGTATTTT; cdr3_aa: CASSEPHRGDTQYF
clone_size: -; j_call: TRBJ2-2; d_call: -; v_call: TRBV9; cdr3_nt: TGTGCCAGCAGCGTAGTAGGTTTGGGATCCACCGGGGAGCTGTTTTTT; cdr3_aa: CASSVVGLGSTGELFF
clone_size: few; j_call: TRBJ2-7; d_call: -; v_call: TRBV29-1; cdr3_nt: TGCAGCGTTTTGCGTTCCGGGACCAAGGAGGGAAGACAGTACTTC; cdr3_aa: CSVLRSGTKEGRQYF
clone_size: -; j_call: TRBJ2-1; d_call: TRBD2; v_call: TRBV7-9; cdr3_nt: TGTGCCAGCAGCTTAATAGCGGGAGGCCCCAATGAGCAGTTCTTC; cdr3_aa: CASSLIAGGPNEQFF
clone_size: few; j_call: TRBJ2-2; d_call: -; v_call: TRBV30; cdr3_nt: TGTGCCTGGAGTGAAGGGACCCCATCCGGGGAGCTGTTTTTT; cdr3_aa: CAWSEGTPSGELFF
clone_size: few; j_call: TRBJ1-2; d_call: -; v_call: TRBV7-3; cdr3_nt: TGTGCCAGCAGCTTAAGCCAGGACTATGGCTACACCTTC; cdr3_aa: CASSLSQDYGYTF
clone_size: -; j_call: TRBJ2-7; d_call: -; v_call: TRBV9; cdr3_nt: TGTGCCAGCAGCGTAGCGGTCAGTCCGGGAGCGTATATCTACGAGCAGTACTTC; cdr3_aa: CASSVAVSPGAYIYEQYF
clone_size: -; j_call: TRBJ2-7; d_call: TRBD1; v_call: TRBV29-1; cdr3_nt: TGCAGCGTTGACCCGGGACAGGGGGCGCGCGAGCAGTACTTC; cdr3_aa: CSVDPGQGAREQYF
clone_size: -; j_call: TRBJ2-3; d_call: TRBD1; v_call: TRBV7-3; cdr3_nt: TGTGCCAGCAGCCGGGACAGAACTAGCACAGATACGCAGTATTTT; cdr3_aa: CASSRDRTSTDTQYF
clone_size: few; j_call: TRBJ1-2; d_call: -; v_call: TRBV5-4; cdr3_nt: TGTGCCAGCAGCGCCGGTGCTTCAGGGCCGGTTTTGGGTGGCTACACCTTC; cdr3_aa: CASSAGASGPVLGGYTF
clone_size: -; j_call: TRBJ1-1; d_call: -; v_call: TRBV5-1; cdr3_nt: TGCGCCAGCAGCTTGGCCTGGAAGGGGAAGAGCACTGAAGCTTTCTTT; cdr3_aa: CASSLAWKGKSTEAFF
clone_size: few; j_call: TRBJ1-1; d_call: -; v_call: TRBV7-3; cdr3_nt: TGTGCCAGCAGCCCAGGTTCGGGACGGGAGAACACTGAAGCTTTCTTT; cdr3_aa: CASSPGSGRENTEAFF
clone_size: -; j_call: TRBJ2-1; d_call: -; v_call: TRBV7-2; cdr3_nt: TGTGCCAGCAGCTTAAATCGCCAGCGGGTGGGGGTCTCCTACAATGAGCAGTTCTTC; cdr3_aa: CASSLNRQRVGVSYNEQFF
clone_size: -; j_call: TRBJ2-4; d_call: TRBD2; v_call: TRBV6-6; cdr3_nt: TGTGCCAGCAGTTACGCCCGGGGGGGCAAAAACATTCAGTACTTC; cdr3_aa: CASSYARGGKNIQYF
clone_size: few; j_call: TRBJ2-6; d_call: -; v_call: TRBV28; cdr3_nt: TGTGCCAGCACCCTTGGGGGGCTGGCCGGGGCCAACGTCCTGACTTTC; cdr3_aa: CASTLGGLAGANVLTF
clone_size: -; j_call: TRBJ2-5; d_call: -; v_call: TRBV5-4; cdr3_nt: TGTGCCAGCAGCAACCAAGAGACCCAGTACTTC; cdr3_aa: CASSNQETQYF
clone_size: -; j_call: TRBJ2-1; d_call: -; v_call: TRBV2; cdr3_nt: TGTGCCAGCAGCCGAACCTATCTACAGGCACGCTTTTACAATGAGCAGTTCTTC; cdr3_aa: CASSRTYLQARFYNEQFF
clone_size: -; j_call: TRBJ2-7; d_call: -; v_call: TRBV9; cdr3_nt: TGTGCCAGCAGCCTAAGGCACACAAGCTACGAGCAGTACTTC; cdr3_aa: CASSLRHTSYEQYF
clone_size: few; j_call: TRBJ2-1; d_call: -; v_call: TRBV7-6; cdr3_nt: TGTGCCAGCAGCCCCGTTTCGTCAAGCTCCTACAATGAGCAGTTCTTC; cdr3_aa: CASSPVSSSSYNEQFF
clone_size: -; j_call: TRBJ1-3; d_call: TRBD1; v_call: TRBV5-4; cdr3_nt: TGTGCCAGCAGCAGGGACAGTAACTCTGGAAACACCATATATTTT; cdr3_aa: CASSRDSNSGNTIYF
clone_size: few; j_call: TRBJ1-2; d_call: -; v_call: TRBV4-3; cdr3_nt: TGCGCCAGCAGCCAAGATAGACCCAGGGCGGCCGGAGGCTACACCTTC; cdr3_aa: CASSQDRPRAAGGYTF
clone_size: few; j_call: TRBJ2-3; d_call: TRBD1; v_call: TRBV5-1; cdr3_nt: TGCGCCAGCAGCCGCGACAGGGGAAGCACAGATACGCAGTATTTT; cdr3_aa: CASSRDRGSTDTQYF
clone_size: -; j_call: TRBJ2-2; d_call: TRBD2; v_call: TRBV7-9; cdr3_nt: TGTGCCAGCAGCTTACTAGCGGGAGCGGTCGGGGAGCTGTTTTTT; cdr3_aa: CASSLLAGAVGELFF
clone_size: -; j_call: TRBJ2-1; d_call: TRBD1; v_call: TRBV5-1; cdr3_nt: TGCGCCAGCAGCTGGGGGGACAGGTCCAATGAGCAGTTCTTC; cdr3_aa: CASSWGDRSNEQFF
clone_size: -; j_call: TRBJ2-7; d_call: -; v_call: TRBV18; cdr3_nt: TGTGCCAGCTCACAAAATGAAGGGGTTGTAGGGGCCGAGCAGTACTTC; cdr3_aa: CASSQNEGVVGAEQYF
clone_size: few; j_call: TRBJ2-1; d_call: -; v_call: TRBV15; cdr3_nt: TGTGCCACCCAATACGGGGTTCTTTACAATGAGCAGTTCTTC; cdr3_aa: CATQYGVLYNEQFF
clone_size: -; j_call: TRBJ1-2; d_call: TRBD1; v_call: TRBV10-3; cdr3_nt: TGTGCCACCGAAAGGGGACAGCTCGAGGGCTACACCTTC; cdr3_aa: CATERGQLEGYTF
clone_size: few; j_call: TRBJ1-5; d_call: -; v_call: TRBV30; cdr3_nt: TGTGCCTGGGGAAAAGACAGGATCAATCAGCCCCAGCATTTT; cdr3_aa: CAWGKDRINQPQHF
clone_size: -; j_call: TRBJ1-1; d_call: -; v_call: TRBV5-5; cdr3_nt: TGTGCCAGCAGCACTCACCAGGGTGAAGCTTTCTTT; cdr3_aa: CASSTHQGEAFF